The 15 T cell receptor beta chains presented below share a single source sample, sequenced in a study of T cells after yellow fever vaccination. TCRdb re-called the 5' RACE reads through MiXCR, storing one row per CDR3 protein. The profile covers hundreds of thousands of distinct CDR3 sequences, with 7% to 9% appearing a single time and approximately 18% taken by the ten largest. The material sequenced was PBMCs, taken roughly 46 days after the first yellow fever vaccination. These receptor sequences come from a man younger than 35 who received the YFV17D yellow fever vaccine.

A few counts support this clonotype. J is TRBJ2-1 and V is TRBV6-1; D is unresolved. Germline-derived CDR1 and CDR2 are MNHNS and SASEGT. Trimming took 5 bases from V and 5 from J, leaving 13 bases between them. This CDR3 region has 14 residues. The CDR3 DNA sequence: TGTGCCAGCAGTCCACGGGCAGGAAACAATGAGCAGTTCTTC. It specifies CASSPRAGNNEQFF.

This clonotype was detected a few times. The gene calls are TRBV7-2 and TRBJ2-3; 11 nucleotides line up with TRBD2. This CDR3 is built from 15 residues. With 6 bases clipped from V and 4 bases from J, the junction kept 6 bases outside the gene matches. The germline CDR1 and CDR2 sequences are SGHTA and FQGNSA. The CDR3 protein is CASRNSGGAPDTQYF. CDR3 coding DNA: TGTGCCAGCAGAAATAGCGGGGGGGCCCCAGATACGCAGTATTTT.

The V gene is TRBV19, the J gene TRBJ2-1; D is possibly TRBD1 or TRBD2 (6 bases each). V was cut by 8 bases and J by 1 base, with 18 bases left in between. This CDR3 has 16 amino acids. Germline values: CDR1 LNHDA, CDR2 SQIVND (reference sequence). CDR3 DNA sequence: TGTGCCAGTCAAAACTCGGGGGCGTCGTCCTACAATGAGCAGTTCTTC. Its protein is CASQNSGASSYNEQFF.

The chain uses TRBV15 and TRBJ1-2; the match to TRBD1 covers 10 bases. The CDR3 runs 16 residues. Germline CDR1 reads LNHNV; CDR2 reads YYDKDF (reference sequence). Losses at the gene ends were 0 bases for V and 4 bases for J; bases not matched to a gene: 5. CDR3 residues: CATSREDRGASYGYTF. DNA of the CDR3: TGTGCCACCAGCAGAGAGGACAGGGGGGCTTCCTATGGCTACACCTTC. The entire variable domain, with the rest obtained from reference TRBV15 and TRBJ1-2, is as follows: DAMVIQNPRYQVTQFGKPVTLSCSQTLNHNVMYWYQQKSSQAPKLLFHYYDKDFNNEADTPDNFQSRRPNTSFCFLDIRSPGLGDTAMYLCATSREDRGASYGYTFGSGTRLTVV.

This clonotype was observed a few times. This chain connects TRBV2 to TRBJ2-5; D is unclear. V gave up 1 base and J gave up 5 bases, with 8 bases separating them. This CDR3 has 13 residues. The germline V gene encodes CDR1 SNHLY and CDR2 FYNNEI. In DNA form, the CDR3 reads TGTGCCAGCAGTGAAGAGATGGGGGAGACCCAGTACTTC. It encodes CASSEEMGETQYF.

The rearrangement joins TRBV4-1 to TRBJ2-2, with D uncertain. The CDR3 spans 15 residues. From germline, CDR1 is MGHRA and CDR2 YSYEKL. Trimming removed 2 bases from V and 4 bases from J, with 11 bases in between. CDR3 in DNA: TGCGCCAGCAGCCAACAGCCCCCCAGCACCGGGGAGCTGTTTTTT. Translation: CASSQQPPSTGELFF.

The V gene is TRBV12-3 or TRBV12-4, the J gene TRBJ1-2; TRBD1 matches at 7 bases. The CDR3 is 15 residues long. V dropped 5 bases and J dropped 4; count of bases not matched to a gene: 10. CDR3 sequence (DNA): TGTGCCAGCAGTCCGCCCGACAGGGTCGGCTATGGCTACACCTTC. As protein: CASSPPDRVGYGYTF.

This clonotype has more than one count but fewer than ten. The CDR3 nucleotides are TGCAGTGCTAGAGCGGGGTTGAGGGATACGCAGTATTTT. This translates into CSARAGLRDTQYF. This chain joins TRBV20-1 and TRBJ2-3, with D possibly TRBD2 on 5 matching bases. V lost 1 base and J lost 6, with 11 bases in between. Germline V gene data show CDR1 as DFQATT and CDR2 as SNEGSKA (reference sequence). The CDR3 totals 13 residues.

The gene calls are TRBV5-5 and TRBJ2-5; TRBD2 is a possible D gene (5 bases). The V gene's germline CDR1 is SGHKS and CDR2 YYEKEE (reference sequence). With 0 bases removed from V and 5 bases from J, the gap between germline ends came to 11 bases. This CDR3 region has 14 residues. This chain's CDR3 is CASSLGPGTETQYF. CDR3 bases: TGTGCCAGCAGCTTGGGTCCGGGAACGGAGACCCAGTACTTC.

This sequence joins TRBV27 and TRBJ1-1, with D possibly being TRBD1 (6 bases). Trimming took 7 bases from V and 6 from J, leaving 18 bases between them. In germline, CDR1 is MNHEY, CDR2 SMNVEV (reference sequence). The CDR3 length is 14 residues. The CDR3 is CASIPSGGWAEAFF. The CDR3 nucleotides are TGTGCCAGCATCCCCTCCGGGGGCTGGGCTGAAGCTTTCTTT.

The V call is TRBV5-4, the J call TRBJ2-2, with 9 positions matching TRBD1. CDR1 and CDR2 from the germline V gene are SGHNT and YYREEE (reference sequence). The CDR3 is made up of 16 amino acids. Trimming cost V 5 bases and J 1 base; bases outside gene matches: 6. The CDR3 sequence is CASSSPGQGNTGELFF. The DNA of the CDR3 is TGTGCCAGCAGTTCCCCGGGACAGGGGAACACCGGGGAGCTGTTTTTT.

This clonotype was seen a handful of times. This rearrangement joins TRBV13 to TRBJ2-5; the D is unclear. CDR1 and CDR2 from the germline V gene are PRHDT and FYEKMQ (reference sequence). The length of the CDR3 is 15 residues. V was shortened by 5 bases and J by 4 bases, with 17 bases between the two germline ends. The CDR3 DNA sequence: TGTGCCAGCAGCCTATGGGCCTCCAAGGGAGAGACCCAGTACTTC. Amino acids: CASSLWASKGETQYF.

The chain recombines TRBV6-5 with TRBJ1-2, with D possibly matching TRBD1 (5 bases). The CDR3 covers 14 residues. With 4 bases removed from V and 5 bases from J, the gap between germline ends came to 14 bases. From germline, CDR1 is MNHEY and CDR2 SVGAGI. In DNA form, the CDR3 reads TGTGCCAGCAGTTTTTCGGCAGGGAGGTATGGCTACACCTTC. The encoded protein is CASSFSAGRYGYTF.

The chain has TRBV25-1 and TRBJ2-3, with TRBD2 identical over 11 bases. The V gene's germline CDR1 is MGHDK and CDR2 SYGVNS. This CDR3 comprises 16 residues. Trimming removed 0 bases from V and 5 bases from J; junction bases left unmatched: 4. The CDR3 loop is CASSEYSGGAEDTQYF. Here the CDR3 DNA reads TGTGCCAGCAGTGAATATAGCGGGGGGGCAGAAGATACGCAGTATTTT.

The chain employs TRBV20-1 and TRBJ2-1; D not resolved. The CDR3 totals 13 residues. Trimming removed 6 bases from V and 6 bases from J, with 15 bases in between. CDR1 and CDR2 (germline): DFQATT, SNEGSKA (reference sequence). The CDR3 loop reads CSATTPTANEQFF. As DNA, the CDR3 is TGCAGTGCCACAACCCCGACTGCCAATGAGCAGTTCTTC.